This T cell receptor (beta chain) was profiled in a study of cytomegalovirus exposure and HLA in healthy donors. Germline CDR1 is SGHDT and CDR2 is YYEEEE. Trimming left V 2 bases short and J 5 bases short, with 16 bases between. The CDR3 has 15 amino acids. Researchers ran the PCR with 60 Vbeta and 13 Jbeta primers. This table comes from immunoSEQ multiplex PCR, and its TCRdb copy is limited to in-frame clones, with some not included. This table has approximately 100,000 clones, approximately 80% appearing once. Sequences were obtained from PBMCs. This clonotype was sampled from a woman aged 18-30 years in good health and CMV-seronegative. This sequence joins TRBV5-6 and TRBJ2-5; D gene unclear. The CDR3, as DNA: TGTGCCAGCAGCTTAATCGGGTTCGCGATGGAGACCCAGTACTTC. Its protein product is CASSLIGFAMETQYF.